This is a list of T cell receptor beta chains from one sample in a study of OX40 agonist ivuxolimab in advanced cancers. Measured with immunoSEQ multiplex PCR; TCRdb has only the in-frame clones, and not every one. The sample has more than 65,000 clones, around 80% seen once. The material was CD4+ or CD8+ T cells sorted from blood, obtained in a trial of the OX40 agonist ivuxolimab. These receptors all come from an adult with an advanced solid tumor such as melanoma, head and neck, liver or kidney cancer. Both conserved end residues are trimmed from each CDR3.

v_gene	len	j_gene	CDR3aa
TRBV2	12	TRBJ2-5	ASSDGQGGLTQY
TRBV9	11	TRBJ1-2	ASSVGLRGGYT
TRBV27	14	TRBJ2-7	ASSFGPDPLRAEQY
TRBV9	12	TRBJ2-3	ASGELAGTDTQY
TRBV7-2	13	TRBJ2-2	ASSPRQGEGGELF
TRBV30	13	TRBJ1-3	AWRPAGISGNTIY
TRBV18	15	TRBJ2-7	ASSREPGRGESYEQY
TRBV19	16	TRBJ1-2	ASSPLLGTGEAHYGYT
TRBV30	12	TRBJ2-3	AWSALRETDTQY
TRBV9	14	TRBJ2-2	ASTSPDRVDTGELF
TRBV5-4	12	TRBJ2-2	ASSKARPDGELF
TRBV11-3	15	TRBJ2-7	ASSLDPATGGDYEQY
TRBV7-2	11	TRBJ1-1	ASSLAMNTEAF
TRBV7-8	16	TRBJ2-1	ASSLLAGGLRGYNEQF
TRBV9	14	TRBJ1-2	ASSVVQIRPNYGYT
TRBV6-4	12	TRBJ2-1	ASSDSAPSNEQF
TRBV5-5	14	TRBJ1-2	ASYARSVARTDGYT
TRBV19	10	TRBJ1-5	ASSMGEQPQH
TRBV27	12	TRBJ2-7	ASSYGQGSYEQY
TRBV27	14	TRBJ2-2	ASSLSTSGRTGELF
TRBV27	14	TRBJ1-3	ASSWTGVTSGNTIY
TRBV7-9	11	TRBJ2-7	ASSLNSGFGQY
TRBV18	13	TRBJ2-5	ASSPPGGYQETQY
TRBV5-4	12	TRBJ2-5	ASSLVGGQETQY
TRBV6-5	13	TRBJ1-1	ASTETGSQNTEAF
TRBV7-2	16	TRBJ2-3	ASTSPGASGKSTDTQY
TRBV9	13	TRBJ2-1	ASSVVAGSYNEQF
TRBV19	13	TRBJ1-5	ASSITGPLNQPQH
TRBV11-1	10	TRBJ2-7	ASSSSPYEQY
TRBV7-2	16	TRBJ2-3	ASSLLTPGLAGTDTQY
TRBV11-2	9	TRBJ2-7	ASSLMYEQY
TRBV11-2	11	TRBJ2-7	ASSLGRVYEQY
TRBV7-2	13	TRBJ2-1	ASSWTSGSANEQF
TRBV11-2	13	TRBJ2-7	ASSPLRGVYYEQY
TRBV11-3	9	TRBJ1-1	ASSFRGEAF
TRBV10-2	10	TRBJ1-2	ASSEGAFGYT
TRBV19	8	TRBJ1-2	ASRENGYT
TRBV5-1	13	TRBJ1-1	ASSFSWGLGGRAF
TRBV5-1	12	TRBJ2-3	ASSFGTPADTQY
TRBV7-3	11	TRBJ2-1	ASGLAGAFEQF
TRBV28	15	TRBJ1-6	ASSLYAGSSYNSPLH
TRBV9	13	TRBJ1-1	ASSTRDTGNTEAF
TRBV28	14	TRBJ1-1	ASSFETGGGSTEAF
TRBV11-3	11	TRBJ1-1	ASSARRAAVAF
TRBV5-1	14	TRBJ1-3	ASSLTRGGSGNTIY
TRBV7-2	15	TRBJ1-2	ASSFSPHSQGAFGYT
TRBV28	18	TRBJ1-5	ASSLGGWDRGGLSNQPQH
TRBV18	13	TRBJ1-1	ASSPPGGLNTEAF
TRBV29-1	9	TRBJ1-2	SVLSLGAAA
TRBV29-1	11	TRBJ2-1	SVEAGGPDEQF
TRBV7-2	13	TRBJ1-4	ASSLVLRANEKLF
TRBV7-2	13	TRBJ1-1	ASSSDWTLNTEAF
TRBV5-1	16	TRBJ2-5	ASSLGVWGLEPQETQY
TRBV6-6	12	TRBJ2-2	ASSSARGTGELF
TRBV9	17	TRBJ2-2	ASSAYRGLAGVMTGELF
TRBV5-6	10	TRBJ2-1	ASSLGRGGTF